This T cell receptor beta chain was found in a study of T cell responses to AZD1222 COVID-19 vaccine. General observations from the study: There were vaccine-associated CD4 TCRs across spike, dominant at 160-218 and 743-854. Only five or six people who got AZD1222 tested seropositive at baseline.

The germline V gene has CDR1 SGHRS and CDR2 YFSETQ. V gave up 4 bases and J gave up 2 bases, with 17 bases separating them. The CDR3 totals 16 residues. TCRdb keeps only in-frame clones here, not all; method: immunoSEQ multiplex PCR. This sample yields roughly 100,000 clones, of which around 90% are seen a single time; roughly 9.2% belongs to the top ten. On this clone itself: Its specificity is unknown.

Sequenced material: peripheral blood, taken on day 0 of AZD1222 vaccination. This chain links TRBV5-1 with TRBJ2-3; no definite D call. This clonotype originated in an adult in good health. The CDR3 protein is CASSIPDQPSTDTQYF. The CDR3 DNA reads TGCGCCAGCAGCATCCCTGATCAACCCTCCACAGATACGCAGTATTTT.